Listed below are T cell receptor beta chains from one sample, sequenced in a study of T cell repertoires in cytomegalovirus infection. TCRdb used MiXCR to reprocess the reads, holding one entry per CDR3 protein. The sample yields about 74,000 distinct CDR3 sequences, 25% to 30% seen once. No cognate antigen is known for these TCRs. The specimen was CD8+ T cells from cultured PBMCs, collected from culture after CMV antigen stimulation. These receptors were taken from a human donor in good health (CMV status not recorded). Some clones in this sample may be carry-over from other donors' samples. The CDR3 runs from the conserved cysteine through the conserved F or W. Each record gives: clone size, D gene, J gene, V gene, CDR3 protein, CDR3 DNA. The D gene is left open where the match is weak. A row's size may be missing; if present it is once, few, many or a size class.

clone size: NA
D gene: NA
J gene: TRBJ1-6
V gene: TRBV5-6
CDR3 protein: CASSLAGEFSPLHF
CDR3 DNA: TGTGCCAGCAGCTTGGCAGGTGAATTCTCACCCCTCCACTTT

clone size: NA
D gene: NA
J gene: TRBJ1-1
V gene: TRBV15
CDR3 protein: CATSRDRSGPSEAFF
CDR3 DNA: TGTGCCACCAGCAGAGATCGGTCCGGTCCCTCTGAAGCTTTCTTT

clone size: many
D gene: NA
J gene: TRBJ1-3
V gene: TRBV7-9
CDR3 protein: CASSPDISGNTIYF
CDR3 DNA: TGTGCCAGCAGCCCAGACATCTCTGGAAACACCATATATTTT

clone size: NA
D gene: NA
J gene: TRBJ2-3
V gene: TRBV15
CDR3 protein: CATSRDRVGGDGTQYF
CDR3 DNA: TGTGCCACCAGCAGAGATCGGGTAGGGGGGGACGGTACGCAGTATTTT

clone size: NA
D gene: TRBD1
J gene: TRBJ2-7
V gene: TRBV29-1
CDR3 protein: CSATTGGYEQYF
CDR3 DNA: TGCAGCGCTACGACAGGGGGCTACGAGCAGTACTTC

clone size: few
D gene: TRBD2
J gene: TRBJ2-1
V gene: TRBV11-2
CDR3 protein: CASSLELAGGLQFF
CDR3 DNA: TGTGCCAGCAGTTTGGAGCTAGCGGGGGGGCTGCAGTTCTTC

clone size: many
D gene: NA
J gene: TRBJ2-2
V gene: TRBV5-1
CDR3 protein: CASSSLDTGELFF
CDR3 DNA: TGCGCCAGCAGCTCTCTAGACACCGGGGAGCTGTTTTTT

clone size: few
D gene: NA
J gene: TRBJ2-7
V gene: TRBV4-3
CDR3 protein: CASSQARSGGYEQYF
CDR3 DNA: TGCGCCAGCAGCCAAGCCCGCTCCGGAGGCTACGAGCAGTACTTC

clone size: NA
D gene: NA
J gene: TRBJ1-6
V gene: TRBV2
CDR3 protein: CASGQTGYNSPLHF
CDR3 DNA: TGTGCCAGCGGACAGACAGGTTATAATTCACCCCTCCACTTT

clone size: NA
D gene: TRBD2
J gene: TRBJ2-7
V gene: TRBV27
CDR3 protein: CASSRSSGDYSYEQYF
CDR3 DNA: TGTGCCAGCAGCCGCTCATCCGGGGACTATTCCTACGAGCAGTACTTC

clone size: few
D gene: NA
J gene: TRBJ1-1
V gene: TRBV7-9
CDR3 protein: CASGPPRQKNTEAFF
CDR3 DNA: TGTGCCAGCGGCCCGCCGAGACAAAAGAACACTGAAGCTTTCTTT

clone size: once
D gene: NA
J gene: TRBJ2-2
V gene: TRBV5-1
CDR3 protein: CASSLFAGEYTGELFF
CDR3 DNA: TGCGCCAGCAGCTTGTTTGCTGGGGAGTACACCGGGGAGCTGTTTTTT

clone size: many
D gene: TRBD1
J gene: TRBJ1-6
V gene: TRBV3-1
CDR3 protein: CASSQGQGANSPLHF
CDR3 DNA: TGTGCCAGCAGCCAAGGACAGGGGGCAAATTCACCCCTCCACTTT

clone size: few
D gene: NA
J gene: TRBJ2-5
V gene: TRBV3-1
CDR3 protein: CASSQDPRSGGSGETQYF
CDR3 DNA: TGTGCCAGCAGCCAAGATCCCCGAAGTGGCGGGTCGGGGGAGACCCAGTACTTC

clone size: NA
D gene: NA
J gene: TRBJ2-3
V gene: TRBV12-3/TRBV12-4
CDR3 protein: CASSLANTDTQYF
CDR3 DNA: TGTGCCAGCAGTTTAGCGAACACAGATACGCAGTATTTT

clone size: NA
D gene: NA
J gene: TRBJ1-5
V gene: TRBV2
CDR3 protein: CASSGRGNQPQHF
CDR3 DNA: TGTGCCAGCAGTGGACGGGGGAATCAGCCCCAGCATTTT

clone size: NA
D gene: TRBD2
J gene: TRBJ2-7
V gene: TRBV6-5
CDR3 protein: CASRELAGGTYEQYF
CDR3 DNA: TGTGCCAGCAGGGAGCTAGCGGGAGGTACCTACGAGCAGTACTTC

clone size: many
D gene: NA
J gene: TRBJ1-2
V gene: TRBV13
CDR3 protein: CASSLEEYGYTF
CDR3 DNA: TGTGCCAGCAGCTTAGAAGAGTACGGCTACACCTTC

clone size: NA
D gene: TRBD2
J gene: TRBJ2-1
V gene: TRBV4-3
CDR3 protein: CASSQDFLVIAGEQFF
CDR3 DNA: TGCGCCAGCAGCCAAGATTTTTTGGTGATAGCGGGTGAGCAGTTCTTC

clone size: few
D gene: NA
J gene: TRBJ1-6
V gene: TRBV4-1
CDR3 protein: CASSQETGAGNSPLHF
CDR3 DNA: TGCGCCAGCAGCCAAGAGACAGGAGCAGGGAATTCACCCCTCCACTTT

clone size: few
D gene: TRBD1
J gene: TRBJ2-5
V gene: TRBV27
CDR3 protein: CASRPGTGPQETQYF
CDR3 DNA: TGTGCCAGCAGACCTGGGACAGGACCCCAAGAGACCCAGTACTTC

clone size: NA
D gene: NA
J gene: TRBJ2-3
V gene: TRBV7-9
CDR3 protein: CASSPFAGASDTQYF
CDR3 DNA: TGTGCCAGCAGCCCCTTTGCGGGGGCCTCAGATACGCAGTATTTT

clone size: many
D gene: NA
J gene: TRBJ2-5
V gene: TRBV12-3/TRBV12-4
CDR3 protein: CASSPEGSGEETQYF
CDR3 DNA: TGTGCCAGCAGTCCGGAGGGATCGGGGGAAGAGACCCAGTACTTC

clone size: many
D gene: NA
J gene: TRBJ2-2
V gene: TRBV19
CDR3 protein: CASSKDRQPYTGELFF
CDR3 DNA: TGTGCCAGTAGTAAGGACAGACAACCCTACACCGGGGAGCTGTTTTTT

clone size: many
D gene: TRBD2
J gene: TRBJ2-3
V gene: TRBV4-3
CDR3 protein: CASSQDYGGSADTQYF
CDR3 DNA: TGCGCCAGCAGCCAAGATTACGGGGGGTCGGCAGATACGCAGTATTTT

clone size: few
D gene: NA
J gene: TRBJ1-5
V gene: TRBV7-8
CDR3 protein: CASSSVYEGDQPQHF
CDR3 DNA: TGTGCCAGCAGCTCAGTTTACGAGGGGGATCAGCCCCAGCATTTT

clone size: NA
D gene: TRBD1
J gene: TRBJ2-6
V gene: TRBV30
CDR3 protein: CAWSDRGLAGANVLTF
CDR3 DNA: TGTGCCTGGAGTGACAGGGGATTAGCTGGGGCCAACGTCCTGACTTTC

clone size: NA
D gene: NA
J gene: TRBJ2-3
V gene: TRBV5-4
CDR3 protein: CASSLSGLGTDTQYF
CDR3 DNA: TGTGCCAGCAGCTTGTCCGGGTTGGGCACAGATACGCAGTATTTT